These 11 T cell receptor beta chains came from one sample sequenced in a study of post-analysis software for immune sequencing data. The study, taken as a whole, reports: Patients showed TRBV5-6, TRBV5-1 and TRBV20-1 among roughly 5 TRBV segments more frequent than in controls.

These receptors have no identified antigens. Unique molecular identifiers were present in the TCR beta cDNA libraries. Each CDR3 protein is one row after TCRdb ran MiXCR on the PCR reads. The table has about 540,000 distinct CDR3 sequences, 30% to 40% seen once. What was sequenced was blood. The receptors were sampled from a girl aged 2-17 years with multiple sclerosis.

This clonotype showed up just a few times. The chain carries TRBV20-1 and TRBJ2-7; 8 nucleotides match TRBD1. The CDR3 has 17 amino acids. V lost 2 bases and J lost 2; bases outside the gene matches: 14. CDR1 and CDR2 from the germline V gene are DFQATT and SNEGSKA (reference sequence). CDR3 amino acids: CSARTPPGQGGPYEQYF. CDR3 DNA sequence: TGCAGTGCTAGAACCCCCCCCGGACAGGGAGGACCCTACGAGCAGTACTTC.

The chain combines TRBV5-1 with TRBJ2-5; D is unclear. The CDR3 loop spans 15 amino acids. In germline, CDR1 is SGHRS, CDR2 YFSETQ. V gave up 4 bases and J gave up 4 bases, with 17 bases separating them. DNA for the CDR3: TGCGCCAGCAGCCCTCGGACCCCTGCGGCAGAGACCCAGTACTTC. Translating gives CASSPRTPAAETQYF. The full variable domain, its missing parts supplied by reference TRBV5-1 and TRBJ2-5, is KAGVTQTPRYLIKTRGQQVTLSCSPISGHRSVSWYQQTPGQGLQFLFEYFSETQRNKGNFPGRFSGRQFSNSRSEMNVSTLELGDSALYLCASSPRTPAAETQYFGPGTRLLVL.

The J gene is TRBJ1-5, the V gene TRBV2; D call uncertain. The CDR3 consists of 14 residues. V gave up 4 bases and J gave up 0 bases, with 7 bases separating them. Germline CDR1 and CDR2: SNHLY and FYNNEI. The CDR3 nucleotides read TGTGCCAGCAGTGGGGCCGATAGCAATCAGCCCCAGCATTTT. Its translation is CASSGADSNQPQHF.

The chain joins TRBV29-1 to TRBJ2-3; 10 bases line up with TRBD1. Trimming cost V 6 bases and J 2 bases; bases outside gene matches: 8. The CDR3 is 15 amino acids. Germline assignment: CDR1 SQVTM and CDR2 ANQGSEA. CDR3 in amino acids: CSVNTGTGDTDTQYF. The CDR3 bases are TGCAGCGTAAATACCGGGACAGGGGACACAGATACGCAGTATTTT.

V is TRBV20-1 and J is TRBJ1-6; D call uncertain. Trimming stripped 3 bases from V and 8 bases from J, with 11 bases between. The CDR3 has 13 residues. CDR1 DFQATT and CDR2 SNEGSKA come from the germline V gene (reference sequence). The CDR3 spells CSASSNGDSPLHF. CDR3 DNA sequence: TGCAGTGCTAGCTCAAACGGGGATTCACCCCTCCACTTT.

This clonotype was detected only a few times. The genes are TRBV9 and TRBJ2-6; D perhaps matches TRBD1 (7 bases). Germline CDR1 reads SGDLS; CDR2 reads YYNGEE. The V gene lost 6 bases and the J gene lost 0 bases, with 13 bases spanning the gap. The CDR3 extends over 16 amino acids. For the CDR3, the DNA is TGTGCCAGCACCGCGGGACAGCTCTCTGGGGCCAACGTCCTGACTTTC. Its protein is CASTAGQLSGANVLTF. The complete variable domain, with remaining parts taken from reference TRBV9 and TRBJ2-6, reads DSGVTQTPKHLITATGQRVTLRCSPRSGDLSVYWYQQSLDQGLQFLIQYYNGEERAKGNILERFSAQQFPDLHSELNLSSLELGDSALYFCASTAGQLSGANVLTFGAGSRLTVL.

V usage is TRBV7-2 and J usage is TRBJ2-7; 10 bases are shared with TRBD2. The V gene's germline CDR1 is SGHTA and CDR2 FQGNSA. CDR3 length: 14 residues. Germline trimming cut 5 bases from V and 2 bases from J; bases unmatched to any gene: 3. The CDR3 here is CASSPSGGAYEQYF. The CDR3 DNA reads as TGTGCCAGCAGCCCTAGCGGGGGCGCCTACGAGCAGTACTTC.

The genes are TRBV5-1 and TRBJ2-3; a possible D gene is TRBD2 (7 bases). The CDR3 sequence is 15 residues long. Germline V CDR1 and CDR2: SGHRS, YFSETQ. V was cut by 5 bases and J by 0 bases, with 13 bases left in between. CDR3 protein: CASRLGGASTDTQYF. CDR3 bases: TGCGCCAGCAGGCTGGGGGGGGCAAGCACAGATACGCAGTATTTT.

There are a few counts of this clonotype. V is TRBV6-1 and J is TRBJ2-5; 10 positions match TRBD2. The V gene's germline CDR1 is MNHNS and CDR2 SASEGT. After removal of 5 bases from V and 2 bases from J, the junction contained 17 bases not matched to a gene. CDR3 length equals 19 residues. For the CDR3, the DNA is TGTGCCAGCAGTCGACGGGAGCTAGCGGGGGCCGCGATACAAGAGACCCAGTACTTC. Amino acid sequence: CASSRRELAGAAIQETQYF.

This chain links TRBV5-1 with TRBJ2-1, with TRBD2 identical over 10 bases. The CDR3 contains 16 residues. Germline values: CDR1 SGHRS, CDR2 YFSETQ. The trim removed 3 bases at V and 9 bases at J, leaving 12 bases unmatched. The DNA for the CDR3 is TGCGCCAGCAGCTGTCGACTAGCGGGCCAAGTGGGTGAGCAGTTCTTC. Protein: CASSCRLAGQVGEQFF.

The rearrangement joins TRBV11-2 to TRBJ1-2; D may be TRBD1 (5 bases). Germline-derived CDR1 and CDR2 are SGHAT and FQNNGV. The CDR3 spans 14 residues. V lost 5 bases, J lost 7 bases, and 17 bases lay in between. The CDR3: CASSIDSNGPGYTF. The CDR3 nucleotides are TGTGCCAGCAGCATCGACAGCAACGGGCCTGGCTACACCTTC.